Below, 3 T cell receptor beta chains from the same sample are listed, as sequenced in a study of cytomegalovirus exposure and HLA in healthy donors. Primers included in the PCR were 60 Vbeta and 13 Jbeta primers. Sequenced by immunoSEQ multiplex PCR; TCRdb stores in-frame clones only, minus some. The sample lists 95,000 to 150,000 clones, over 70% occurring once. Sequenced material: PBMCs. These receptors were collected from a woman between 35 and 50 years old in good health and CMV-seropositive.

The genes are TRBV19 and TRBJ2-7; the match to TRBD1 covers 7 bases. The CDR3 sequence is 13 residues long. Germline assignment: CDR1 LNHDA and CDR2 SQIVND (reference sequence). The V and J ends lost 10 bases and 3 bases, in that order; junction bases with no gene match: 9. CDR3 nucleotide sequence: TGTGCCACTGGGACAGAAGCATACTACGAGCAGTACTTC. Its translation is CATGTEAYYEQYF. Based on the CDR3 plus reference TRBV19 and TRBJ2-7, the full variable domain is DGGITQSPKYLFRKEGQNVTLSCEQNLNHDAMYWYRQDPGQGLRLIYYSQIVNDFQKGDIAEGYSVSREKKESFPLTVTSAQKNPTAFYLCATGTEAYYEQYFGPGTRLTVT.

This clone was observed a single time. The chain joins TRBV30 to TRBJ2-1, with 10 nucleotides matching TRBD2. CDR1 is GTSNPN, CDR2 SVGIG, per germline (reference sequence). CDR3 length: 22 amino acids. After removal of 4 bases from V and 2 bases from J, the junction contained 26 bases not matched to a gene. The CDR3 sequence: CAWNPTVVRTSGGAGAYNEQFF. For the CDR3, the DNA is TGTGCCTGGAATCCCACTGTGGTTCGGACCAGCGGGGGGGCCGGGGCCTACAATGAGCAGTTCTTC.

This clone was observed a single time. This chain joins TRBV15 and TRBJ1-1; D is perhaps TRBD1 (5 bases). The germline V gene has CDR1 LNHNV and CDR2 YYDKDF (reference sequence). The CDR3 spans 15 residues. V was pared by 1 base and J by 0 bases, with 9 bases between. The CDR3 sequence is CATSRGGLMNTEAFF. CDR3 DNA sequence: TGTGCCACCAGCAGAGGGGGACTGATGAACACTGAAGCTTTCTTT.